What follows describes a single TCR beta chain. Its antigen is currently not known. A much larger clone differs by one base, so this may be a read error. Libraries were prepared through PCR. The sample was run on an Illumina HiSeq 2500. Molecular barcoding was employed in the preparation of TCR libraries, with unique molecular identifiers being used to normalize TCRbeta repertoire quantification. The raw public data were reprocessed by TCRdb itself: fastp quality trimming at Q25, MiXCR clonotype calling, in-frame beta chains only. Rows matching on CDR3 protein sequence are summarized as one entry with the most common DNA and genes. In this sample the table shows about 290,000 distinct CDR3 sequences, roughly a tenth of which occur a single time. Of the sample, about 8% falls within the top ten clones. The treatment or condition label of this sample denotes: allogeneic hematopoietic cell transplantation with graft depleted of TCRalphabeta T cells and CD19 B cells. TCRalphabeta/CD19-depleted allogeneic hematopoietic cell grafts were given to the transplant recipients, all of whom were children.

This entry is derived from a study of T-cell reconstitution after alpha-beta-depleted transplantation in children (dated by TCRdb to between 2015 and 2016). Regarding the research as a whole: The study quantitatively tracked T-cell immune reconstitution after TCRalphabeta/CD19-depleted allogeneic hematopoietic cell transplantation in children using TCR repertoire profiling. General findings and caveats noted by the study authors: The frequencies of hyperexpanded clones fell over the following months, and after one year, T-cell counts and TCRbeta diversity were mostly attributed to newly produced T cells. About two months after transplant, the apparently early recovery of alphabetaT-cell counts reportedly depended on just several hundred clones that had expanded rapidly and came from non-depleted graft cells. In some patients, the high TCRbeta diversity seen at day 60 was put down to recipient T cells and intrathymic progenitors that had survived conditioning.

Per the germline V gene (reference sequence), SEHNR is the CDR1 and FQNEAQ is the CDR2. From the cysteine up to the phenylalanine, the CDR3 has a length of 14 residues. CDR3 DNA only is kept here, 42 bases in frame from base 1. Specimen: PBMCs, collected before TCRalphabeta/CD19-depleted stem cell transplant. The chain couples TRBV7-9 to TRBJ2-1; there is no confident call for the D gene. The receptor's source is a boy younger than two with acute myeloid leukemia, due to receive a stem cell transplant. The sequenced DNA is TGTGCCAGCAGCTTGATTAGCACCTACCATGAGCAGTTCTTC. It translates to CASSLISTYHEQFF.